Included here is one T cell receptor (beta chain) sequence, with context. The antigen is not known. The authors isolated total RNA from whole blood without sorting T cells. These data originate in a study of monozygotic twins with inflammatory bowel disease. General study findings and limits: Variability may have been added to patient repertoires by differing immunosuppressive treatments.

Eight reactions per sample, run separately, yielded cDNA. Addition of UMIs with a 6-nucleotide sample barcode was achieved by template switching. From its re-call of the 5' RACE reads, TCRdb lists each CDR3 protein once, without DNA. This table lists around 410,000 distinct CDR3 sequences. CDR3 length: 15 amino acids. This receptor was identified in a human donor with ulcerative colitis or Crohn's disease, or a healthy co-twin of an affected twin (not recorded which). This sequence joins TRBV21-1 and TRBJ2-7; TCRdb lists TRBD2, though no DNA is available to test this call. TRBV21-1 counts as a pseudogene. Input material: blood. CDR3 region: CASSKGEAGGGEQYF.